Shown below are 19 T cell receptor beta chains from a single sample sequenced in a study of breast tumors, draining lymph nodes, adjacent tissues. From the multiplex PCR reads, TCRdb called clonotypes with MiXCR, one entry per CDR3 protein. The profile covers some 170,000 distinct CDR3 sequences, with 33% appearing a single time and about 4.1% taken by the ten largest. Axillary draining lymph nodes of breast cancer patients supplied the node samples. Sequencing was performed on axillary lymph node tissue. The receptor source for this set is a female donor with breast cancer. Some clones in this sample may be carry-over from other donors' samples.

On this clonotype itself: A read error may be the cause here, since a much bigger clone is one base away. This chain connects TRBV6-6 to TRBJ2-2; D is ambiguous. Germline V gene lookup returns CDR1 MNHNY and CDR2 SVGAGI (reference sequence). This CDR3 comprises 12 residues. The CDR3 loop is CAGSESVGELFF. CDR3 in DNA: TGTGCCGGCAGTGAATCGGTCGGGGAGCTGTTTTTT.

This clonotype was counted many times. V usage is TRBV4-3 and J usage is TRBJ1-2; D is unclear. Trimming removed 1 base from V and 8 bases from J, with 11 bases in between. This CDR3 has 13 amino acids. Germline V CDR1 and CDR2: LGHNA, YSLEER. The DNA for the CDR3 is TGCGCCAGCAGCCAAGGGGGTGGCGCGGGCTACACCTTC. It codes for CASSQGGGAGYTF.

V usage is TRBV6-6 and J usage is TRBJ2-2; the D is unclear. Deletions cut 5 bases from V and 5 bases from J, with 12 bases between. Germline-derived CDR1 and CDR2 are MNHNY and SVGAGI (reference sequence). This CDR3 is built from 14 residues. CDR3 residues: CASSAPQRTGELFF. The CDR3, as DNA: TGTGCCAGCAGTGCCCCCCAGCGAACCGGGGAGCTGTTTTTT.

Written as DNA, the CDR3 is TGTGCCAGCACCAGGGACATCCAAGAGACCCAGCATTTT. The encoded protein is CASTRDIQETQHF. The chain recombines TRBV2 with TRBJ1-5; a possible D gene is TRBD1 (6 bases). The germline V and J ends were trimmed by 7 bases and 11 bases, with 18 bases remaining between them. Germline V gene data show CDR1 as SNHLY and CDR2 as FYNNEI. This CDR3 region has 13 residues.

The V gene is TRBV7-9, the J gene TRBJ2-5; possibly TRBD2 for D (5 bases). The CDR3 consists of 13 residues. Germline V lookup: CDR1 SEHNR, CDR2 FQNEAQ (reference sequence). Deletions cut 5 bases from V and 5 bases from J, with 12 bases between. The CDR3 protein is CASSEKRGETQYF. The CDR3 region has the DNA TGTGCCAGCAGCGAAAAGAGAGGGGAGACCCAGTACTTC.

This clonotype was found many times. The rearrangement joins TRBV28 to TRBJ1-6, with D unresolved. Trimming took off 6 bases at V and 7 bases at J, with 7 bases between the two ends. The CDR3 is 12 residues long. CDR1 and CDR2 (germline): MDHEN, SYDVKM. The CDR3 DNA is TGTGCCAGCAGCGCTCAGAATTCACCCCTCCACTTT. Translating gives CASSAQNSPLHF.

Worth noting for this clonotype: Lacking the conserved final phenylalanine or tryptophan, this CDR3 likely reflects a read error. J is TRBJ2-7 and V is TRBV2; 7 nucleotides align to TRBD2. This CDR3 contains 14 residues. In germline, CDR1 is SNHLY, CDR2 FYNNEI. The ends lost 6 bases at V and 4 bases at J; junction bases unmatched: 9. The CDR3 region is CASSTRRGSYEQYL. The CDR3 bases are TGTGCCAGCAGCACCAGGCGGGGGTCGTACGAGCAGTACCTC.

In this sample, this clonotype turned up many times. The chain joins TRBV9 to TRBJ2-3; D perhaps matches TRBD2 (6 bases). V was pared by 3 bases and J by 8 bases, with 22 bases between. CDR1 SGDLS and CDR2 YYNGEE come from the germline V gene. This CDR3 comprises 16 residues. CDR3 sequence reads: CASSAGDLASIVTQYF. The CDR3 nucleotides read TGTGCCAGCAGCGCGGGGGACCTCGCGTCCATAGTTACGCAGTATTTT.

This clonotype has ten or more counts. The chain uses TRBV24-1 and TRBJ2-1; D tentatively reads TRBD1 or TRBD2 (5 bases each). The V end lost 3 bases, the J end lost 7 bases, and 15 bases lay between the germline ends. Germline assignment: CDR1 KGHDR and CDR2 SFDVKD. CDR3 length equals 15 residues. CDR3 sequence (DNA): TGTGCCACCAGTGATCCAAACCCTGGGGGTAATGAGCAGTTCTTC. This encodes CATSDPNPGGNEQFF.

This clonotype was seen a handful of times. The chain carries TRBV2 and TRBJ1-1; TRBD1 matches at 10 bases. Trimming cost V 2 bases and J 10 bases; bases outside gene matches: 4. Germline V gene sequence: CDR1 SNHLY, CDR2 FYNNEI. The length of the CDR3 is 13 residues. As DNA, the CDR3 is TGTGCCAGCAGTGAAAGACAGGGGGCGACAGCTTTCTTT. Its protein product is CASSERQGATAFF.

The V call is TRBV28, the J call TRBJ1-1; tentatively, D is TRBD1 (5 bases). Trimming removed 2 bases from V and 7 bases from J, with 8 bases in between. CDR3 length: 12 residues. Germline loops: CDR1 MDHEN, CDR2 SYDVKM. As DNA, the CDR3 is TGTGCCAGCAGTTTAATGGGGCATGAAGCTTTCTTT. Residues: CASSLMGHEAFF.

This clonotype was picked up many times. The chain's CDR3 is CASRPGTDTQYF. Written as DNA, the CDR3 is TGTGCCAGCAGGCCAGGGACAGATACGCAGTATTTT. V is TRBV12-3 or TRBV12-4 and J is TRBJ2-3; maybe TRBD1 (5 bases). Deletions cut 6 bases from V and 3 bases from J, with 7 bases between. CDR3 length equals 12 residues.

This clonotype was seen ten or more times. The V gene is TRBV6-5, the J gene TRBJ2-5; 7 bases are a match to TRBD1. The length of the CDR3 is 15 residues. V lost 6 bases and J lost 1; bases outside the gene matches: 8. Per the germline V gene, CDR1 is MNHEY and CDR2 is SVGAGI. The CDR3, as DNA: TGTGCCAGCAGCCTAACGGGACAGCTCCAAGAGACCCAGTACTTC. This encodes CASSLTGQLQETQYF.

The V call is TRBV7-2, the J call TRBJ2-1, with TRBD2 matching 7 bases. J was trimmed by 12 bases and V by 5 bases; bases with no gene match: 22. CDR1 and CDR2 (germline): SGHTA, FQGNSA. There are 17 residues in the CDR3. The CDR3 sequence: CASSPSSRGERYNRQFF. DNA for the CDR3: TGTGCCAGCAGCCCTTCTAGTCGGGGGGAGAGATACAATCGGCAGTTCTTC.

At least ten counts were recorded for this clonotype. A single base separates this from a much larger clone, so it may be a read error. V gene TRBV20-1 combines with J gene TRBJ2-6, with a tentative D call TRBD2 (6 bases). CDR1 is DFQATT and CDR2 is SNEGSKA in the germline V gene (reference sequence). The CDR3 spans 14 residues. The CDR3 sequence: CSARWDSGATVLTF. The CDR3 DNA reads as TGCAGTGCTAGATGGGACTCTGGGGCCACCGTCCTGACTTTC.

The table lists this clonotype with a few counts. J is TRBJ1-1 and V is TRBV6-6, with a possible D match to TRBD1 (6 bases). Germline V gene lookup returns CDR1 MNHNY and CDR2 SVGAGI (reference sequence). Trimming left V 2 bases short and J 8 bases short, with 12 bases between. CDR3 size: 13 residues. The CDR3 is CASSYQGTLEAFF. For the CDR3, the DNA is TGTGCCAGCAGTTACCAGGGGACCCTAGAAGCTTTCTTT.

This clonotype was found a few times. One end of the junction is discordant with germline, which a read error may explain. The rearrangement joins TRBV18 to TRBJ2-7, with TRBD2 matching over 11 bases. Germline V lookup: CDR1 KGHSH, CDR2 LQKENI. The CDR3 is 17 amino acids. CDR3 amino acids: CASSAGAGLAALSEQHF. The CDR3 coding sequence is TGTGCCAGCTCTGCGGGAGCGGGACTAGCGGCCCTCAGCGAGCAGCACTTC.

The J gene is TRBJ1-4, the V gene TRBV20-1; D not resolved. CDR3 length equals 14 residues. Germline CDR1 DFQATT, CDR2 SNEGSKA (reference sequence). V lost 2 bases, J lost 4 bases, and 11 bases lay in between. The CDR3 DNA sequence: TGCAGTGCTAGAACCCTGAGATATAATGAAAAACTGTTTTTT. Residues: CSARTLRYNEKLFF.

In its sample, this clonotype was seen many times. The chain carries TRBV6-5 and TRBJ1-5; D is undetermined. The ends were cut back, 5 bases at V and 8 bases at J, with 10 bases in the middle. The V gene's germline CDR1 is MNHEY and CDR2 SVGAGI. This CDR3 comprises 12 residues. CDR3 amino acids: CASSEPGKPQHF. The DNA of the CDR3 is TGTGCCAGCAGTGAGCCGGGGAAGCCCCAGCATTTT.